The subject of this entry is one TCR beta chain. The antigen it binds to is not known. The record has no base qualities; no much larger clone is one base away. The data belong to a study of cytomegalovirus exposure and HLA in healthy donors listed by TCRdb under 2017. Study-wide context: According to an earlier analysis of a few hundred of the donors, 150 million to 200 million T cells yielded over 90 million unique TCR beta sequences and 276 Gb of sequence data. HLA typing covered class I and class II loci at four-digit resolution. In a later analysis, previously published TCR beta repertoires from some 640 donors were re-analyzed and high-resolution HLA genotyping was added so that TCR occurrence patterns could be studied. On average, approximately 250,000 unique TCR beta nucleotide sequences were sequenced per donor among more than 350 genotyped donors of the cohort, with 15% to 20% of those sequences being non-productive. Of the 350 to 450 genotyped donors, roughly 85% fell in the genetic ancestry cluster associated with self-reported Caucasian donors. Besides the first cohort of about 730 subjects, a separate validation cohort made up of about 120 different subjects was used. Rather than using new phenotypic data, the later analysis identified candidate immune exposures from TCR beta sequences and from how often those sequences occurred across donors. The T cell repertoires of 666 subjects were profiled by immunosequencing and related to cytomegalovirus serostatus. An earlier analysis of 587 of the donors applied high-throughput TCR beta sequencing to assess whether each TCR beta V gene segment acted as functional or pseudogenic. Typing coverage varied by locus: roughly 620-640 donors for A, B, C, DRB1 and DQB1; under 550 for DQA1; about 570 for DPA1; roughly 450 for DPB1. All discovery cohort repertoires had been generated using a single sequencing platform. The study combined high-throughput TCR immunosequencing, statistical association of individual TCRs with disease status, and machine learning to predict cytomegalovirus infection status. Donor age, sex, ethnicity and CMV serostatus were collected together with the repertoire data. An early release covering roughly 640 HLA-typed donors comprised about 310 gigabases of sequencing data and around 80 million unique TCR sequences. A later genetic analysis took genome-wide SNP genotypes for about 65% of the roughly 670 donors and used that subset as a discovery cohort. Roughly 5 DR-DQ haplotypes were handled as single units for association and clustering because linkage in the cohort was strong. The study aimed to test whether signatures of past pathogen exposure could be identified by cataloging public T cell receptors. What the authors observed across the whole study: Immune exposure information for the cohort was limited to CMV serostatus. Correlated functional status among segregating V segments might reflect linkage disequilibrium, but an unknown experimental factor could not be ruled out. The study listed 164 TCR beta chains as associated with cytomegalovirus. Because counts were too low, around 17 rarely observed V segments, including chromosome 9 orphons, were left out of the earlier analysis of about 620 of the donors. This cohort had only TCR beta chains sequenced, and the lack of alpha or paired-chain data limited which features could be detected. A further reported finding was that TCR beta sequences accurately predicted the HLA-A and HLA-B alleles for most subjects in the first cohort. The 87-base-pair reads could not distinguish some IMGT-functional V segments, including TRBV6-2 and TRBV6-3, so those segments were excluded. Broadly in line with IMGT annotations, most TCR beta V segments showed up in productive rearrangements about 87% or about 30% of the time in an earlier analysis of around 600 of the donors. V-gene and J-gene trimming of TCR beta chains was associated with a missense DCLRE1C variant in a later genetic analysis, and the association was replicated in an independent cohort. Strong co-occurrence of HLA alleles, especially DR and DQ, made assigning TCR associations to individual alleles difficult. A later analysis reported that several top co-occurrence clusters appeared linked to parvovirus B19, influenza, CMV and Epstein-Barr virus. In a later analysis, TCR association rates were found to vary across HLA loci, with the most associated TCRs seen for DRB1 alleles and the fewest for HLA-C alleles. A cluster of highly shared sequence variants was judged likely to be a technical artifact of the sequencing pipeline. The authors suggested that the approach could potentially be generalized to other disease states and immunological phenotypes. Most TCR sequences were observed very rarely across donors, whereas some public TCRs were present in many individuals. The classifier was reported to diagnose cytomegalovirus status with high specificity and sensitivity in both the original cohort and the validation cohort. HLA typing was unavailable for some donors at each locus, so association tests used only the typed subset. In vitro tests confirmed that a few of the cytomegalovirus-associated TCR beta chains recognize cytomegalovirus antigens. In a later analysis, 16,951 TCR beta sequences were associated with specific HLA alleles at a false discovery rate of 0.05. According to a later genetic analysis, donors in an Asian-associated ancestry cluster had fewer N-insertions in productive TCRs than the roughly 670-donor mean. Presence/absence analyses assumed roughly uniform sequencing depth across donors, an assumption that may not hold. In a later analysis, HLA-associated TCR beta chains were found to be more clonally expanded and to have lower generation probabilities than equally common non-associated chains. According to a later analysis, most CMV-associated TCR beta chains appeared to be HLA-restricted, and the HLA associations seemed to be driven largely by CMV exposure.

Library method: the immunoSEQ multiplex PCR assay. For the multiplex PCR, a mixture combining 60 forward primers for TCR Vbeta segments and 13 reverse primers for TCR Jbeta segments was used. The CDR3 region of rearranged TCR beta genes was amplified from genomic DNA by a multiplex PCR assay. The Illumina HiSeq System was used to sequence the amplified TCR beta libraries as 87-base-pair reads. In the paper's pipeline: A later analysis tallied around 87 million unique TCR beta chains across the 550 to 850 repertoires, and approximately 12 million of those chains were shared by two or more donors. To remove PCR and sequencing errors, raw reads were error-corrected and collapsed into unique sequences using a nearest-neighbor algorithm that merged closely related sequences. To assign V, D and J gene segments, CDR3 sequences were aligned to IMGT reference sequences. Each retained sequence needed at least a six-nucleotide match to both a V gene segment and a J gene segment. A rearrangement counted as productive if the CDR3 had no stop codons and remained in frame with V and J, and every other rearrangement counted as non-productive. CDR3 was defined according to IMGT convention as the region running from the second conserved V-encoded cysteine to the conserved J-encoded phenylalanine. In an earlier analysis of more than 550 of the donors, sequences lacking an unambiguous match to a single V gene segment were excluded. An earlier analysis of about 600 of the donors called V segments functional above 56.7% productive rearrangements and segregating when the between-donor standard deviation exceeded 5%. A statistical classification framework was built for diagnosing cytomegalovirus status from the catalog of TCR beta chain sequences. V and J gene assignment, in a later analysis, came from comparing TCR nucleotide sequences with IMGT/GENE-DB human TR gene sequences. Using the TCRdist pipeline, a later analysis assigned CDR3 sequences along with most-parsimonious VDJ recombination scenarios. In a later analysis, every TCR beta chain was defined by the combination of its CDR3 amino acid sequence and its V-gene family, and reads without a unique V-gene family were dropped. To address suspected cross-contamination and a sequencing artifact, a later analysis removed 592 highly shared, low-generation-probability nucleotide sequences. In a later analysis, a clonal expansion index for each public chain was calculated from normalized within-repertoire ranks of inferred template counts. A later analysis computed generation probabilities with a VDJ recombination model fitted to out-of-frame rearrangements, and checked the results against IGoR. In a later analysis, hypergeometric tests were used to score TCR-TCR, TCR-HLA and TCR-CMV co-occurrence, with a repertoire-size bias correction applied to TCR pairs. A later analysis estimated false discovery rates by permuting HLA or CMV assignments 20 times. In a later analysis, co-occurring TCRs were grouped using DBSCAN, and TCRdist sequence similarity was added for clustering within HLA-allele-positive subsets. Co-occurrence clustering excluded repertoires with fewer than 30,000 or more than 120,000 public chains, plus five with anomalous nucleotide sharing. This immuneACCESS table, as held by TCRdb, lists in-frame sequences with V and J called but not all clones. Of the missing ones, under half trace to an unresolved V gene in checked studies; the others have no known cause. That table gives V, J and clone size, and the DNA gave D and trimming. The sample table contains roughly 140,000 clones; only one count was recorded for 82% of them. The ten largest clones represent nearly 3.5% of the sample.

In total, approximately 700 healthy bone marrow donors made up the cohort. All cohort members were sampled while nominally healthy, although unrecorded immune exposures were likely present. The donor was CMV seronegative and was included in the group of 352 seronegative cohort members. Each donor provided a peripheral blood sample, and peripheral blood mononuclear cells were used for TCR beta sequencing. The Qiagen DNeasy Blood Extraction Kit was used to extract genomic DNA from the blood cell samples. Trimming leaves V shorter by 5 bases and J shorter by 5 bases, with the junction holding 9 bases beyond the gene matches. The germline V gene sets CDR1 to SGHVS and CDR2 to FNYEAQ. There are 15 amino acids in the CDR3, from cysteine to phenylalanine inclusive. The kept DNA is CDR3 alone, 45 bases in frame from the first base.

The specimen sequenced was PBMCs. The rearrangement combines TRBV7-6 with TRBJ2-5, and 9 junction bases match TRBD1. This receptor was taken from a male donor in good health and CMV-seronegative. The CDR3 in this case is CASSPRTGAAETQYF. DNA sequence: TGTGCCAGCAGCCCCCGGACAGGGGCGGCGGAGACCCAGTACTTC.